A single sample gave rise to the 30 T cell receptor beta chains below, sequenced in a study of T cell responses to AZD1222 COVID-19 vaccine. The table came from immunoSEQ multiplex PCR; TCRdb's copy has only in-frame clones and leaves some out. The sample contains around 95,000 clones, 88% of which appear only once. The sequencing here drew on peripheral blood, taken on day 0 of AZD1222 vaccination. These receptors all come from an adult in good health.

This chain links TRBV28 with TRBJ2-7; 9 bases map to TRBD1. The CDR3 extends over 16 amino acids. V lost 8 bases, J lost 0 bases, and 11 bases stayed unmatched. Germline V gives CDR1 MDHEN, CDR2 SYDVKM. The CDR3 bases are TGTGCCAGCGCTTCCTGGGGGACAGGGTCCTCCTACGAGCAGTACTTC. It translates to CASASWGTGSSYEQYF.

The chain joins TRBV7-9 to TRBJ2-5; TRBD1 agrees at 8 bases. J was trimmed by 2 bases and V by 1 base; bases with no gene match: 3. The CDR3 has 15 amino acids. The V gene's germline CDR1 is SEHNR and CDR2 FQNEAQ (reference sequence). The CDR3 spells CASSLGTGRQETQYF. In DNA, the CDR3 is TGTGCCAGCAGCTTAGGGACAGGGCGGCAAGAGACCCAGTACTTC.

This clone has more than one count but fewer than ten. CDR3 sequence (DNA): TGCGCCAGCAGCCGTACGGGACTAGCGGACACCGGGGAGCTGTTTTTT. Protein: CASSRTGLADTGELFF. The chain employs TRBV4-3 and TRBJ2-2; 11 bases are a match to TRBD2. Germline CDR1 LGHNA, CDR2 YSLEER. The V and J ends lost 4 bases and 3 bases, in that order; junction bases with no gene match: 4. This CDR3 spans 16 amino acids.

This chain links TRBV7-9 with TRBJ2-7; 9 positions match TRBD1. J lost 3 bases, V lost 1 base, and 4 bases had no gene match. Germline CDR1 SEHNR, CDR2 FQNEAQ (reference sequence). This CDR3 is built from 15 residues. DNA of the CDR3: TGTGCCAGCAGCTTAGGCGGGACAGGGTACTACGAGCAGTACTTC. It specifies CASSLGGTGYYEQYF.

V and J are TRBV7-3 and TRBJ1-1; possibly TRBD1 for D (6 bases). Between the trimmed V and J ends, which lost 5 bases and 5 bases, there was a span of 21 bases. CDR3 length: 16 amino acids. Germline CDR1 reads SGHTA; CDR2 reads FQGTGA. For the CDR3, the DNA is TGTGCCAGCAGCCCCAACTCCGGACAGTTGAGGACTGAAGCTTTCTTT. The encoded protein is CASSPNSGQLRTEAFF.

The rearrangement links TRBV30 to TRBJ2-7, with TRBD2 as a possible D gene (6 bases). This CDR3 comprises 16 residues. V was shortened by 0 bases and J by 2 bases, with 17 bases between the two germline ends. CDR1 GTSNPN and CDR2 SVGIG come from the germline V gene (reference sequence). As DNA, the CDR3 is TGTGCCTGGAGTGTAGTCCCTGGTAGCGGTCCCTACGAGCAGTACTTC. Translation: CAWSVVPGSGPYEQYF.

The rearrangement joins TRBV15 to TRBJ2-1; TRBD2 agrees at 9 bases. The CDR3 totals 17 residues. V lost 0 bases, J lost 7 bases, and 10 bases stayed unmatched. CDR1 is LNHNV, CDR2 YYDKDF, per germline (reference sequence). For the CDR3, the DNA is TGTGCCACCAGCAGAGATGCGGCGGGAGGGTGGAATAATGAGCAGTTCTTC. Translation: CATSRDAAGGWNNEQFF.

The chain uses TRBV4-3 and TRBJ2-2; 10 bases are a match to TRBD2. V trimming: 6 bases; J trimming: 5 bases; junction bases outside the gene matches: 12. Germline V gene lookup returns CDR1 LGHNA and CDR2 YSLEER. This CDR3 has 17 residues. The CDR3 bases are TGCGCCAGCAGTCCCCTCGGAGCGGGAGGGCCTACCGGGGAGCTGTTTTTT. Protein sequence: CASSPLGAGGPTGELFF.

The chain joins TRBV5-1 to TRBJ2-7; a possible D gene is TRBD1 (6 bases). The CDR3 is 13 amino acids. V shed 1 base and J shed 4 bases, with 9 bases lying between them. Germline CDR1 SGHRS, CDR2 YFSETQ. CDR3 residues: CASSLQGSYEQYF. Here the CDR3 DNA reads TGCGCCAGCAGCTTGCAGGGGAGTTACGAGCAGTACTTC. The full variable domain, its missing parts supplied by reference TRBV5-1 and TRBJ2-7, is KAGVTQTPRYLIKTRGQQVTLSCSPISGHRSVSWYQQTPGQGLQFLFEYFSETQRNKGNFPGRFSGRQFSNSRSEMNVSTLELGDSALYLCASSLQGSYEQYFGPGTRLTVT.

The rearrangement joins TRBV5-4 to TRBJ2-1; the D gene is possibly TRBD2 (6 bases). The germline V and J ends were trimmed by 4 bases and 3 bases, with 14 bases remaining between them. The CDR3 sequence is 15 residues long. CDR1 is SGHNT, CDR2 YYREEE, per germline (reference sequence). The CDR3 DNA follows: TGTGCCAGCAGCCCCCCCCTCGGGGGCTACAATGAGCAGTTCTTC. As protein: CASSPPLGGYNEQFF.

The chain employs TRBV10-3 and TRBJ1-1; D might be TRBD1 (5 bases). There are 17 residues in the CDR3. The germline gives CDR1 ENHRY, CDR2 SYGVKD. Trimming pared 6 bases from V and 5 bases from J, leaving 25 bases between. This CDR3 reads CAISPGGNSNLGTEAFF. The CDR3 DNA reads as TGTGCCATCAGCCCGGGGGGGAACTCAAACTTGGGTACTGAAGCTTTCTTT.

The chain carries TRBV7-9 and TRBJ1-4; D is uncertain. Deletions cut 5 bases from V and 1 base from J, with 11 bases between. This CDR3 has 15 residues. Germline values: CDR1 SEHNR, CDR2 FQNEAQ (reference sequence). This chain's CDR3 is CASSQLMKTNEKLFF. The CDR3 nucleotides are TGTGCCAGCAGCCAATTGATGAAAACTAATGAAAAACTGTTTTTT.

V gene TRBV7-9 combines with J gene TRBJ1-2; 11 bases align to TRBD1. This CDR3 contains 16 residues. Germline loops: CDR1 SEHNR, CDR2 FQNEAQ (reference sequence). The J segment lost 5 bases and the V segment lost 4 bases, leaving 9 bases of the junction unmatched. The CDR3 DNA follows: TGTGCCAGCAGCTCCAGGACAGGGGGCTTGGGATATGGCTACACCTTC. This gives the protein CASSSRTGGLGYGYTF.

The J gene is TRBJ2-1, the V gene TRBV7-2; 12 nucleotides match TRBD2. Germline CDR1 reads SGHTA; CDR2 reads FQGNSA. The CDR3 contains 15 residues. V lost 6 bases, J lost 5 bases, and 5 bases stayed unmatched. The CDR3 nucleotides are TGTGCCAGCAGGCCTACTAGCGGGGGGAACAATGAGCAGTTCTTC. Its translation: CASRPTSGGNNEQFF.

V gene TRBV28 combines with J gene TRBJ1-1; 9 bases are shared with TRBD1. V was pared by 5 bases and J by 0 bases, with 16 bases of the junction left unmatched. Germline V gene data show CDR1 as MDHEN and CDR2 as SYDVKM. The CDR3 runs to 19 residues. The CDR3 coding sequence is TGTGCCAGCAGTGCAGTTGCCGGGACAGGGAGGGCAATGAACACTGAAGCTTTCTTT. This gives the protein CASSAVAGTGRAMNTEAFF.

The rearrangement joins TRBV4-1 to TRBJ1-1; the D is unclear. The CDR3 runs to 12 residues. Germline CDR1 is MGHRA and CDR2 is YSYEKL. V lost 3 bases to trimming and J lost 2 bases, with 4 bases between them. CDR3 residues: CASSQTNTEAFF. For the CDR3, the DNA is TGCGCCAGCAGCCAGACCAACACTGAAGCTTTCTTT.

J is TRBJ2-1 and V is TRBV4-1, with 9 positions matching TRBD2. The CDR3 is made up of 18 amino acids. Germline lookup yields CDR1 MGHRA and CDR2 YSYEKL. V was clipped by 3 bases and J by 0 bases; unmatched bases: 9. In DNA form, the CDR3 reads TGCGCCAGCAGCCAGATACGGCTAGCGGGAAGCTCCTACAATGAGCAGTTCTTC. Protein sequence: CASSQIRLAGSSYNEQFF.

This chain uses TRBV7-9 with TRBJ2-2; perhaps TRBD1 as D (5 bases). The CDR3 is made up of 15 amino acids. Germline-derived CDR1 and CDR2 are SEHNR and FQNEAQ (reference sequence). Trimming stripped 5 bases from V and 4 bases from J, with 14 bases between. The CDR3 coding sequence is TGTGCCAGCAGCCACCAGGACCAGGGCACCGGGGAGCTGTTTTTT. As protein: CASSHQDQGTGELFF.

Only a few counts were recorded for this clone. The chain couples TRBV30 to TRBJ2-4, with TRBD2 matching 11 bases. This CDR3 is built from 13 residues. The trim removed 7 bases at V and 4 bases at J, leaving 3 bases unmatched. The germline V gene has CDR1 GTSNPN and CDR2 SVGIG (reference sequence). For the CDR3, the DNA is TGTGCCTCTAGACTAGCGGGAAAAAACATTCAGTACTTC. Amino acids: CASRLAGKNIQYF.

V and J are TRBV27 and TRBJ2-3; 14 bases are a match to TRBD2. CDR3 length equals 18 residues. From germline, CDR1 is MNHEY and CDR2 SMNVEV (reference sequence). With 5 bases clipped from V and 1 base from J, the junction kept 8 bases outside the gene matches. The CDR3 nucleotides read TGTGCCAGCAGTCAAGGACTAGCGGGAGGCGGGGGCACAGATACGCAGTATTTT. It codes for CASSQGLAGGGGTDTQYF.

This chain links TRBV19 with TRBJ2-2, with D hard to call. The CDR3 totals 14 residues. Trimming stripped 6 bases from V and 6 bases from J, with 14 bases between. CDR1 and CDR2 (germline): LNHDA, SQIVND (reference sequence). CDR3 residues: CASRRAGWAGELFF. As DNA, the CDR3 is TGTGCCAGTAGAAGGGCCGGATGGGCCGGGGAGCTGTTTTTT.

The rearrangement links TRBV11-3 to TRBJ1-1; D uncertain. The CDR3 is 13 residues long. Germline V gives CDR1 SGHNT, CDR2 YENEEA. With 1 base removed from V and 1 base from J, the gap between germline ends came to 4 bases. The chain's CDR3 is CASSLVENTEAFF. CDR3 coding DNA: TGTGCCAGCAGCTTAGTTGAGAACACTGAAGCTTTCTTT.

The chain couples TRBV29-1 to TRBJ1-1, with D perhaps TRBD1 (5 bases). Germline V gene data show CDR1 as SQVTM and CDR2 as ANQGSEA. The CDR3 has 15 residues. V was shortened by 5 bases and J by 4 bases, with 20 bases between the two germline ends. The CDR3 region has the DNA TGCAGCGTTATTGGAACGGTGGGGGTGGGCACTGAAGCTTTCTTT. Encoded protein: CSVIGTVGVGTEAFF.

The rearrangement links TRBV5-6 to TRBJ1-2; 7 bases map to TRBD1. Looked up from germline, CDR1 is SGHDT and CDR2 is YYEEEE. V gave up 6 bases and J gave up 4 bases; unmatched junction bases: 0. CDR3 length: 11 residues. The DNA for the CDR3 is TGTGCCAGCAACAGGGGCTATGGCTACACCTTC. Translated: CASNRGYGYTF.

The J gene is TRBJ2-3, the V gene TRBV5-1; perhaps TRBD1 as D (6 bases). The V gene's germline CDR1 is SGHRS and CDR2 YFSETQ. This CDR3 has 15 residues. Trimming stripped 2 bases from V and 2 bases from J, with 12 bases between. The DNA for the CDR3 is TGCGCCAGCAGCTTTGAAACAGGGACCACAGATACGCAGTATTTT. Translated: CASSFETGTTDTQYF.

The chain joins TRBV27 to TRBJ2-1; 8 positions agree with TRBD2. In germline, CDR1 is MNHEY, CDR2 SMNVEV (reference sequence). The CDR3 covers 16 residues. J gave up 5 bases and V 5 bases, and 11 bases lay outside the gene matches. For the CDR3, the DNA is TGTGCCAGCAGTAGCCTACTAGCGGACCCAAACAATGAGCAGTTCTTC. It yields the protein CASSSLLADPNNEQFF.

The chain is built from TRBV27 and TRBJ1-3, with D maybe TRBD1 (5 bases). V lost 5 bases to trimming and J lost 2 bases, with 19 bases between them. Germline V gene data show CDR1 as MNHEY and CDR2 as SMNVEV (reference sequence). CDR3 length equals 17 residues. CDR3 protein: CASSPQGGVLTGNTIYF. The CDR3 DNA follows: TGTGCCAGCAGTCCCCAGGGAGGGGTTCTAACTGGAAACACCATATATTTT.

The rearrangement joins TRBV3-1 (or the pseudogene TRBV3-2) to TRBJ2-3; possibly TRBD2 for D (7 bases). Trimming left V 0 bases short and J 3 bases short, with 19 bases between. The CDR3 has 18 residues. Germline lookup yields CDR1 LGHDT and CDR2 YNNKEL (reference sequence). The CDR3 DNA sequence: TGTGCCAGCAGCCAAGATTATCCCGGACTAGGGGGTACAGATACGCAGTATTTT. Residues: CASSQDYPGLGGTDTQYF.

This clone was recorded only once. The V and J genes are TRBV6-2 or TRBV6-3 and TRBJ1-1, with 7 bases aligning to TRBD1. The germline gives CDR1 MNHEY, CDR2 SVGEGT. The CDR3 consists of 14 residues. With V trimmed by 5 bases and J by 4 bases, 7 bases remained unmatched. In DNA form, the CDR3 reads TGTGCCAGCAGTATCAGGGGGGGAGGCACTGAAGCTTTCTTT. It translates to CASSIRGGGTEAFF.

For the CDR3, the DNA is TGTGCCAGTAGTATCACCTCCGGGGGGTACACTGAAGCTTTCTTT. The encoded protein is CASSITSGGYTEAFF. The V gene is TRBV19, the J gene TRBJ1-1; D is perhaps TRBD1 (5 bases). Germline V CDR1 and CDR2: LNHDA, SQIVND (reference sequence). V gave up 3 bases and J gave up 3 bases, with 14 bases separating them. CDR3 size: 15 residues.